Described below is a single T cell receptor beta chain sequence and its context. The antigen remains undetermined. This sample stems from a study of response to subunit inactivated influenza vaccine. Study-level points and caveats: After each seasonal influenza vaccination, few new T cells are recruited, the authors suggested.

TCRdb re-called the RT-PCR reads through MiXCR, storing one row per CDR3 protein. The sample includes 500,000 to 750,000 distinct CDR3 sequences, 14% seen only once; the top ten take 11%. The CDR3 is made up of 15 amino acids. V lost 6 bases and J 0 bases, leaving 15 bases between the germline ends. Germline V lookup: CDR1 DFQATT, CDR2 SNEGSKA (reference sequence). The clonotype comes from a man in his fifties who received an inactivated influenza vaccine. The material was PBMCs from blood, obtained 11 to 12 days after vaccination. The J gene is TRBJ2-1, the V gene TRBV20-1, with D perhaps matching TRBD2 (5 bases). This chain's CDR3 is CSAGLWESSYNEQFF. CDR3 DNA: TGCAGTGCAGGCTTATGGGAGAGCTCCTACAATGAGCAGTTCTTC.